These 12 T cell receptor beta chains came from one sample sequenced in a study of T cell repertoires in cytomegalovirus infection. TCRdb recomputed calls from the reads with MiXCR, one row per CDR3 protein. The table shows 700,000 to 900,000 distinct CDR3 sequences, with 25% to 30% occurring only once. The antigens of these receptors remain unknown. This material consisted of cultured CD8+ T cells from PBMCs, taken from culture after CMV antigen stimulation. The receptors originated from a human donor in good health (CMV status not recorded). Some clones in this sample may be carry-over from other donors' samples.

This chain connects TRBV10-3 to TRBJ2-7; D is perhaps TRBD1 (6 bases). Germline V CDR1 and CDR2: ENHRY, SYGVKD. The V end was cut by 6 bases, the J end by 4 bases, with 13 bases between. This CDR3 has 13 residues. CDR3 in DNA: TGTGCCATCAGGTCAGGGGCGCTATACGAGCAGTACTTC. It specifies CAIRSGALYEQYF.

CDR3 protein: CSARETGVLAKNIQYF. The CDR3 DNA reads as TGCAGTGCTAGAGAGACGGGGGTATTAGCCAAAAACATTCAGTACTTC. The chain links TRBV20-1 to TRBJ2-4; tentatively, D is TRBD2 (6 bases). The ends were cut back, 0 bases at V and 0 bases at J, with 12 bases in the middle. The CDR3 is 16 amino acids. Germline CDR1 is DFQATT and CDR2 is SNEGSKA (reference sequence).

CDR3 DNA: TGTGCCATCAGTAACGGTGGGACTGAAGCTTTCTTT. Translation gives CAISNGGTEAFF. The rearrangement links TRBV10-3 to TRBJ1-1; D gene unclear. The CDR3 has 12 amino acids. Trimming left V 5 bases short and J 5 bases short, with 9 bases between. Germline CDR1 is ENHRY and CDR2 is SYGVKD.

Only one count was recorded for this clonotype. The CDR3 here is CASSLAGQGAQNTEAFF. The CDR3 DNA sequence: TGTGCCAGCAGCTTGGCGGGACAGGGGGCGCAGAACACTGAAGCTTTCTTT. The chain combines TRBV5-8 with TRBJ1-1; 12 bases map to TRBD1. Germline V lookup: CDR1 SGHTS, CDR2 YDEGEE. The CDR3 is made up of 17 amino acids. Unmatched junction bases numbered 4, after V lost 0 bases and J lost 1 base.

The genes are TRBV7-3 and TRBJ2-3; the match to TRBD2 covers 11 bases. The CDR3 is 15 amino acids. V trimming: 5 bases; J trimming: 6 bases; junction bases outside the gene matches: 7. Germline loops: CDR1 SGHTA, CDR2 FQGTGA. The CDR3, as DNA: TGTGCCAGCAGCCATAGCGGGGGGGCAGAGGATACGCAGTATTTT. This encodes CASSHSGGAEDTQYF.

CDR3 loop: CASGYGAPQHF. CDR3 nucleotide sequence: TGTGCTAGTGGGTACGGAGCGCCCCAGCATTTT. The chain uses TRBV12-5 and TRBJ1-5; D call uncertain. Germline-derived CDR1 and CDR2 are LGHNT and FRNRAP. V lost 6 bases, J lost 9 bases, and 9 bases lay in between. The CDR3 runs to 11 residues.

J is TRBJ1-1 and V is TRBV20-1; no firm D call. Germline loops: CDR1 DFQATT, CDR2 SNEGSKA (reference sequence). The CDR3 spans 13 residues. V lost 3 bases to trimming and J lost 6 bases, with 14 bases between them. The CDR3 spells CSASQITRPEAFF. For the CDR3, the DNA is TGCAGTGCTAGTCAAATCACGCGGCCTGAAGCTTTCTTT.

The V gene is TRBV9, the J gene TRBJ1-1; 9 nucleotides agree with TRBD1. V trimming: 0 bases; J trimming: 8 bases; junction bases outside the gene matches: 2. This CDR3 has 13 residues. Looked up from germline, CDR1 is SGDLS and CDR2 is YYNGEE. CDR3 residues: CASSVGQGGEAFF. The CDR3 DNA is TGTGCCAGCAGCGTAGGACAGGGGGGAGAAGCTTTCTTT.

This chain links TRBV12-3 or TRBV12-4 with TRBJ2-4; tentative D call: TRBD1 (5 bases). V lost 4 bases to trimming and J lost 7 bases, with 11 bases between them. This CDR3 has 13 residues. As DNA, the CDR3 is TGTGCCAGCAGTTACGACAGTTGGAACATTCAGTACTTC. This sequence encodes CASSYDSWNIQYF.

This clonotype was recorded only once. The CDR3 spells CASRYSGDWNEQFF. CDR3 nucleotide sequence: TGTGCCAGTAGATATAGCGGGGACTGGAATGAGCAGTTCTTC. The chain recombines TRBV19 with TRBJ2-1; 8 nucleotides line up with TRBD2. Trimming at V came to 6 bases and at J to 7 bases, leaving 8 bases not matched to a gene. Germline-derived CDR1 and CDR2 are LNHDA and SQIVND (reference sequence). The CDR3 is 14 amino acids.

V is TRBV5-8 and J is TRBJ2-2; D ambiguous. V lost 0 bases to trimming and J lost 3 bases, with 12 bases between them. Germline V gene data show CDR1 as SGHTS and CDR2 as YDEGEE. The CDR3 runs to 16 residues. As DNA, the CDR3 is TGTGCCAGCAGCTTGGATTGGGGTATCGACACCGGGGAGCTGTTTTTT. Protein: CASSLDWGIDTGELFF. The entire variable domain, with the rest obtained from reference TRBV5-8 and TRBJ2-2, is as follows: EAGVTQSPTHLIKTRGQQATLRCSPISGHTSVYWYQQALGLGLQFLLWYDEGEERNRGNFPPRFSGRQFPNYSSELNVNALELEDSALYLCASSLDWGIDTGELFFGEGSRLTVL.

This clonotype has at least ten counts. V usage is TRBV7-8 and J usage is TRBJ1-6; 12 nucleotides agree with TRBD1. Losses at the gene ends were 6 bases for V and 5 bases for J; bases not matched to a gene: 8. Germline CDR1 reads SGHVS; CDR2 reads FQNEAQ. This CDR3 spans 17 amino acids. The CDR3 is CASRGVGTGGHNSPLHF. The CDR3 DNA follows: TGTGCCAGCAGAGGAGTTGGGACAGGGGGCCATAATTCACCCCTCCACTTT.